One sample yielded the 6 T cell receptor beta chains listed below, sequenced in a study of CD8+ T cells in alopecia areata (dated by TCRdb to 2016 to 2019). The time point label here, explained by the study, means: baseline before oral tofacitinib. Library method: the immunoSEQ multiplex PCR assay. RNA was extracted from all samples and reverse transcribed into cDNA, which served as template for TCR sequencing. TCRdb took this table from immuneACCESS and kept in-frame rearrangements with V and J called. Such tables lack part of the clones; where checked against another copy, unresolved V genes explain under half of the gap, and the rest is unexplained. For this sample there are about 150,000 clones; around half appear just once. The ten largest clonotypes hold roughly a fifth of the sample. Sequencing was performed on CD8+ T cells sorted from blood, taken at week 0. Source of these receptors: a human donor with alopecia areata.

The chain is built from TRBV30 and TRBJ1-6; tentatively, D is TRBD1 (5 bases). Between the trimmed V and J ends, which lost 0 bases and 0 bases, there was a span of 9 bases. From germline, CDR1 is GTSNPN and CDR2 SVGIG (reference sequence). There are 16 residues in the CDR3. The CDR3 sequence: CAWSVDDSSYNSPLHF. The CDR3 DNA reads as TGTGCCTGGAGTGTAGACGACAGCTCCTATAATTCACCCCTCCACTTT.

The chain links TRBV14 to TRBJ2-7; D remains unclear. The CDR3 extends over 14 amino acids. CDR1 and CDR2 from the germline V gene are SGHDN and FVKESK. Trimming shortened V by 2 bases and J by 3 bases, and 11 bases separated the two germline ends. CDR3 sequence reads: CASSQPGLHYEQYF. The CDR3 DNA reads TGTGCCAGCAGCCAACCCGGGCTCCACTACGAGCAGTACTTC.

The chain combines TRBV6-5 with TRBJ2-5; no clear D. Per germline, CDR1 MNHEY and CDR2 SVGAGI. This CDR3 comprises 13 residues. V lost 0 bases and J lost 6, with 8 bases in between. The CDR3 DNA follows: TGTGCCAGCAGTTACTCGATAGGGAAGACCCAGTACTTC. As protein: CASSYSIGKTQYF.

The genes are TRBV29-1 and TRBJ1-2; D unclear. This CDR3 region has 9 residues. Germline V lookup: CDR1 SQVTM, CDR2 ANQGSEA. Trimming took 6 bases from V and 9 from J, leaving 8 bases between them. The CDR3 loop is CSVSGSYTF. CDR3 coding DNA: TGCAGCGTCTCCGGGAGCTACACCTTC.

About this clone: This same CDR3 is encoded by further DNA sequences in the sample. The chain combines TRBV13 with TRBJ2-7; D gene ambiguous. CDR3 length equals 12 residues. Germline V gene data show CDR1 as PRHDT and CDR2 as FYEKMQ (reference sequence). V shed 3 bases and J shed 1 base, with 4 bases lying between them. The CDR3 DNA follows: TGTGCCAGCAGCTTGGGGTCCTACGAGCAGTACTTC. This translates into CASSLGSYEQYF.

The chain links TRBV15 to TRBJ2-1, with D possibly being TRBD2 (6 bases). This CDR3 region has 16 residues. Germline V gene lookup returns CDR1 LNHNV and CDR2 YYDKDF (reference sequence). V dropped 5 bases and J dropped 1 base, with 15 bases sitting between them. The CDR3 loop reads CATSGGGTASYNEQFF. The CDR3 nucleotides are TGTGCCACCAGCGGTGGCGGGACCGCATCCTACAATGAGCAGTTCTTC. The full variable domain, in which reference TRBV15 and TRBJ2-1 provide the parts outside the CDR3, is DAMVIQNPRYQVTQFGKPVTLSCSQTLNHNVMYWYQQKSSQAPKLLFHYYDKDFNNEADTPDNFQSRRPNTSFCFLDIRSPGLGDTAMYLCATSGGGTASYNEQFFGPGTRLTVL.